This T cell receptor beta chain came from a study of cytomegalovirus exposure and HLA in healthy donors. Study-level points and caveats: A further, later analysis showed that HLA-associated TCR beta chains (compared with equally common others) were more clonally expanded.

PCR involved 60 Vbeta and 13 Jbeta primers. Profiled with immunoSEQ multiplex PCR; TCRdb holds only in-frame clones, not every one. The table shows 100,000 to 150,000 clones, with 78% occurring only once. For this clone: Its antigen remains unknown.

This clonotype was sampled from a man aged 25-40 years in good health and CMV-seropositive. The sample taken for sequencing was PBMCs.

The CDR3 region is CASSLLGTGGDEQYF. CDR3 coding DNA: TGTGCCAGCAGTTTATTAGGGACAGGGGGCGACGAGCAGTACTTC. This sequence joins TRBV28 and TRBJ2-7; the match to TRBD1 covers 12 bases. V lost 1 base, J lost 5 bases, and 3 bases stayed unmatched. CDR1 is MDHEN and CDR2 is SYDVKM in the germline V gene. The CDR3 length is 15 residues.